The present T cell receptor (beta chain) was sequenced within a study of metastatic and nonmetastatic thyroid tumors. The CDR3 length is 14 residues. Germline values: CDR1 DFQATT, CDR2 SNEGSKA (reference sequence). J gave up 5 bases and V 2 bases, and 6 bases lay outside the gene matches. This clone was observed many times. Antigen specificity is unknown. TCRdb recomputed clones from the PCR reads via MiXCR. This sample yields under 60,000 clones, of which roughly 23% are seen a single time; approximately 3.9% belongs to the top ten. No patient received treatment before thyroid surgery. Findings and limits, study-wide: It was reported that TCR beta diversity was significantly higher in malignant thyroid tumors than benign nodules, in blood and tumor.

The rearrangement links TRBV20-1 to TRBJ2-5; 9 bases line up with TRBD2. The sequence was collected from a male donor with papillary thyroid cancer or a benign thyroid nodule (not recorded which). Some clones in this sample may be carry-over from other donors' samples. Specimen: blood. This CDR3 reads CSARHSGRAETQYF. Here the CDR3 DNA reads TGCAGTGCTAGACATAGCGGGAGAGCGGAGACCCAGTACTTC.